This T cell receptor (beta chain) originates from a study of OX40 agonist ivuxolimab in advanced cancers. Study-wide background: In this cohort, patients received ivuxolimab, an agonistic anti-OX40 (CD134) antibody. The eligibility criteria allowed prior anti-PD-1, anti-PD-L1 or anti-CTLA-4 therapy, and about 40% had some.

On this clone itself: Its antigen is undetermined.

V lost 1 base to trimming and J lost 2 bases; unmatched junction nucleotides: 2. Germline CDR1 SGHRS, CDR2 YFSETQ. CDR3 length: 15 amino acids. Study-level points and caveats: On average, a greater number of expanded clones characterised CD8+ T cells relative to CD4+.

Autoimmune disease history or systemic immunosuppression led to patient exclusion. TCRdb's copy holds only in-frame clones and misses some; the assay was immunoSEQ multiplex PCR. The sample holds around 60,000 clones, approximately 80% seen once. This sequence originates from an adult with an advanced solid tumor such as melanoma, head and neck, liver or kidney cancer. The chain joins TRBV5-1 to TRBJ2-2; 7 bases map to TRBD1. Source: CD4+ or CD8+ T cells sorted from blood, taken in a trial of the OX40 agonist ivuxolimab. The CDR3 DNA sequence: TGCGCCAGCAGCTTGCCAGGGGGTAACACCGGGGAGCTGTTTTTT. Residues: CASSLPGGNTGELFF.